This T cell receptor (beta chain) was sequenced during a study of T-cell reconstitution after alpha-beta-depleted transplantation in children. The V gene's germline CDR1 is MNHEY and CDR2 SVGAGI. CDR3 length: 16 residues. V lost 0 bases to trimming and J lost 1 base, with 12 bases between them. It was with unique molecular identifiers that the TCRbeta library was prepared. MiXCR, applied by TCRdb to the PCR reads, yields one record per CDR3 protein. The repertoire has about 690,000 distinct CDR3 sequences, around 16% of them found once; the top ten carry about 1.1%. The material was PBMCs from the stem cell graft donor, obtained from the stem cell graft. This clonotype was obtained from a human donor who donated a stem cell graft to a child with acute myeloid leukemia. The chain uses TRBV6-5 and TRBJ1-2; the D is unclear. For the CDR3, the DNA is TGTGCCAGCAGTTACTCGCGGGCAGAGGTTAACTATGGCTACACCTTC. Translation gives CASSYSRAEVNYGYTF.